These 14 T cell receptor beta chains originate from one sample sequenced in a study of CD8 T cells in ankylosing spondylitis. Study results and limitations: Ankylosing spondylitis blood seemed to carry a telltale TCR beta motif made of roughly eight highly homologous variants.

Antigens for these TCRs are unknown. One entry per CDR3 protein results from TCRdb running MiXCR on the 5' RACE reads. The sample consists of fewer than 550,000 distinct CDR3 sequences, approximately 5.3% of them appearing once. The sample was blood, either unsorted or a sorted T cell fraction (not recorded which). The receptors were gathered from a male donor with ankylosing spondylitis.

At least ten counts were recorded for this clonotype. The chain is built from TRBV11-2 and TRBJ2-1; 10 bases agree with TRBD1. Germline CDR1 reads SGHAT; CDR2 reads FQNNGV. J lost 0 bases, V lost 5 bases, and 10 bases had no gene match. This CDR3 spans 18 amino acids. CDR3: CASSHDRGRLSSYNEQFF. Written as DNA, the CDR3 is TGTGCCAGCAGCCACGACAGGGGGCGGCTTAGCTCCTACAATGAGCAGTTCTTC.

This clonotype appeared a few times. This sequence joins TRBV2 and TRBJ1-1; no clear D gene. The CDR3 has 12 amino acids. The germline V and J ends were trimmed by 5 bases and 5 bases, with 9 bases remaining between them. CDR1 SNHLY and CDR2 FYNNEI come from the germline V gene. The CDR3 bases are TGTGCCAGCAGTATACAGCGGACTGAAGCTTTCTTT. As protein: CASSIQRTEAFF.

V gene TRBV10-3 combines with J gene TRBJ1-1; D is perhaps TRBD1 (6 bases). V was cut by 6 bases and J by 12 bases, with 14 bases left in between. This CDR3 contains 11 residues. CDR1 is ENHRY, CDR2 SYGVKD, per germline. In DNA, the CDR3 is TGTGCCATCAGGGGGACCCAGGGGTCTTTCTTT. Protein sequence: CAIRGTQGSFF.

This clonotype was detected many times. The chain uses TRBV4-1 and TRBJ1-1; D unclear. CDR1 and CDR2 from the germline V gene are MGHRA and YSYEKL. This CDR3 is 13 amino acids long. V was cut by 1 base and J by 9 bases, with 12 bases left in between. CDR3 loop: CASSQVGHSQAFF. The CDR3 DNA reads TGCGCCAGCAGCCAAGTCGGCCACAGTCAAGCTTTCTTT.

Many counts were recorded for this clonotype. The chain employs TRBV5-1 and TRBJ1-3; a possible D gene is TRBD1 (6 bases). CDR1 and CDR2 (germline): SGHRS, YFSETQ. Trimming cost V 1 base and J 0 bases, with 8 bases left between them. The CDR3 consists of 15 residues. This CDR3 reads CASSLWDNSGNTIYF. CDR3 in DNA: TGCGCCAGCAGCTTGTGGGACAACTCTGGAAACACCATATATTTT.

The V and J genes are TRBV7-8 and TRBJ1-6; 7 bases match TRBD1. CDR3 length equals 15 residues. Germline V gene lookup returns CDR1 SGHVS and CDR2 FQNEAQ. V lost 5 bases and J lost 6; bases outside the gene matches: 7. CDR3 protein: CASSPRQGFNSPLHF. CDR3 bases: TGTGCCAGCAGCCCCCGACAGGGTTTTAATTCACCCCTCCACTTT.

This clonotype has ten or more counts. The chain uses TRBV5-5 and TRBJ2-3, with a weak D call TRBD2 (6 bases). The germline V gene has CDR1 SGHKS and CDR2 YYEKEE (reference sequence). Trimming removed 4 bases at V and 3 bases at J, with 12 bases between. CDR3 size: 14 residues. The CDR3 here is CASSPEGRTDTQYF. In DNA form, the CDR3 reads TGTGCCAGCAGCCCGGAGGGTAGGACAGATACGCAGTATTTT.

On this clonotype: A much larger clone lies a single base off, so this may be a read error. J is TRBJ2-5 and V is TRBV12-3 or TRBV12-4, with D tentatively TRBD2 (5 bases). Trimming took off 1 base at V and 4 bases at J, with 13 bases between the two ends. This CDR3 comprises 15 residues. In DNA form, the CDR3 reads TGTGCCAGCAGTTTAGAAAGAGGGTTGGGAGAGACCCAGTACTTC. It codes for CASSLERGLGETQYF.

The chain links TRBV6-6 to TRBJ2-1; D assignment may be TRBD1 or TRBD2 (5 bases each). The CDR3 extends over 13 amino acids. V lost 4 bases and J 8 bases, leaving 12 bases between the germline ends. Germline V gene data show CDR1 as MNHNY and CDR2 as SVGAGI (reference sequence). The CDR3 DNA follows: TGTGCCAGCAGTTCCGGGGCTTGGGATGAGCAGTTCTTC. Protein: CASSSGAWDEQFF.

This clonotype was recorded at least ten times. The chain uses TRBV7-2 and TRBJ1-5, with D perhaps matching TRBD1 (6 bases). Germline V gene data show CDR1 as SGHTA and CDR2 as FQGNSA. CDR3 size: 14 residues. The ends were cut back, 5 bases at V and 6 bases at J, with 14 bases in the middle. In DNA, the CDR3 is TGTGCCAGCAGCCCGTACAGGGTTGGTCAGCCCCAGCATTTT. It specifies CASSPYRVGQPQHF.

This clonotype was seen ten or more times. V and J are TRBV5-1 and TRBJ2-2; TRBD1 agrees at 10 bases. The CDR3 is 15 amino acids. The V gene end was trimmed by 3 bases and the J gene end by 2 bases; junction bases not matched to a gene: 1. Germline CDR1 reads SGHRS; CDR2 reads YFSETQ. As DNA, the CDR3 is TGCGCCAGCAGCTGGGACAGGGGTAACACCGGGGAGCTGTTTTTT. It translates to CASSWDRGNTGELFF.

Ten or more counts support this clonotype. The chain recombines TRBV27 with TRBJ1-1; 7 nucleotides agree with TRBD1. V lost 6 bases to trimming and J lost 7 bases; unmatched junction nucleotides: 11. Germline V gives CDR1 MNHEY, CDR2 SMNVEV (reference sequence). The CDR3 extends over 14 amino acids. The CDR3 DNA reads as TGTGCCAGCAGGTCACTCGAGAGACAGGGTGAAGCTTTCTTT. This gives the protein CASRSLERQGEAFF.

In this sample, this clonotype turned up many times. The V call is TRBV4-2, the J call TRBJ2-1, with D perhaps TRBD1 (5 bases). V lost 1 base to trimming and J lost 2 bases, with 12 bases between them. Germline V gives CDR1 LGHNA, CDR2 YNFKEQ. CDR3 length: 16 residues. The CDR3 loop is CASSQAARTTYNEQFF. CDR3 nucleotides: TGTGCCAGCAGCCAAGCGGCCCGGACAACCTACAATGAGCAGTTCTTC.

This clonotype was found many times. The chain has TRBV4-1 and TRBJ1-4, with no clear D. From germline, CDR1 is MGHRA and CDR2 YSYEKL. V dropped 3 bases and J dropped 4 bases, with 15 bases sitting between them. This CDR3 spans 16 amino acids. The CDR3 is CASSHRLWTINEKLFF. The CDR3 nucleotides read TGCGCCAGCAGCCACCGCTTATGGACCATTAATGAAAAACTGTTTTTT.